The next 7 T cell receptor beta chains were all read from a single sample in a study of Graves' ophthalmopathy and Graves' hyperthyroidism. Researchers took RNA transcripts and amplified TCR beta CDR3 regions from them. An opening RT-PCR round employed HTBI primers and preceded a second-round multiplex PCR. TCRdb reanalysed the multiplex PCR reads using MiXCR and keeps one entry per CDR3 protein. The sample contains around 1.1 million distinct CDR3 sequences, less than 45% of which appear only once. Sample: peripheral blood or thyroid tissue (not recorded which). These receptors came from an adult man with Graves' hyperthyroidism.

As concerns this clonotype: Just one base apart from a much larger clone, this may be a read error. The genes are TRBV7-2 and TRBJ1-2; D is undetermined. Germline assignment: CDR1 SGHTA and CDR2 FQGNSA. The CDR3 has 15 amino acids. CDR3 sequence: CASSSGLKTRYGHTF. In DNA form, the CDR3 reads TGTGCCAGCAGCTCAGGTCTCAAGACCCGATATGGCCACACCTTC.

V is TRBV10-2 and J is TRBJ2-7, with 13 bases that match TRBD2. CDR3 length equals 18 residues. V was pared by 4 bases and J by 5 bases, with 14 bases of the junction left unmatched. Germline V gives CDR1 WSHSY, CDR2 SAAADI. DNA of the CDR3: TGCGCCAGCAGTGCCGGACTAGCGGGGGAGATTAGCATCAACGAGCAGTACTTC. Its translation is CASSAGLAGEISINEQYF.

The chain couples TRBV30 to TRBJ2-5; 7 nucleotides line up with TRBD2. CDR1 is GTSNPN and CDR2 is SVGIG in the germline V gene (reference sequence). This CDR3 comprises 14 residues. V lost 0 bases and J lost 5; bases outside the gene matches: 6. This CDR3 reads CAWSVTGGWETQYF. CDR3 in DNA: TGTGCCTGGAGTGTAACGGGGGGTTGGGAGACCCAGTACTTC.

This clonotype was counted many times. The rearrangement uses TRBV5-1 and TRBJ1-5; 9 bases are shared with TRBD1. V gave up 1 base and J gave up 6 bases; unmatched junction bases: 5. Germline values: CDR1 SGHRS, CDR2 YFSETQ. CDR3 size: 15 residues. CDR3 sequence (DNA): TGCGCCAGCAGCTTGACCACAGGGGGCCTTCAGCCCCAGCATTTT. As protein: CASSLTTGGLQPQHF.

This clonotype has ten or more counts. V gene TRBV14 combines with J gene TRBJ1-6; D ambiguous. CDR1 and CDR2 (germline): SGHDN, FVKESK. The CDR3 runs 14 residues. V lost 3 bases and J 6 bases, leaving 9 bases between the germline ends. CDR3 residues: CASSHSGTNSPLHF. The CDR3 bases are TGTGCCAGCAGCCACTCGGGAACTAATTCACCCCTCCACTTT.

V gene TRBV20-1 combines with J gene TRBJ2-5; tentatively, D is TRBD2 (7 bases). Germline CDR1 DFQATT, CDR2 SNEGSKA (reference sequence). The CDR3 has 13 residues. Trimming took 3 bases from V and 2 from J, leaving 10 bases between them. The CDR3: CSASGGRQETQYF. DNA of the CDR3: TGCAGTGCTAGCGGGGGGCGGCAAGAGACCCAGTACTTC.

This clonotype was recorded many times. J is TRBJ2-5 and V is TRBV9; the D gene is possibly TRBD2 (6 bases). V was clipped by 5 bases and J by 5 bases, with 22 bases between them. The CDR3 has 16 amino acids. Germline V gene sequence: CDR1 SGDLS, CDR2 YYNGEE. The chain's CDR3 is CASSYGSRGTGETQYF. DNA for the CDR3: TGTGCCAGCAGTTACGGCTCCCGGGGGACGGGTGAGACCCAGTACTTC.